Below are 6 T cell receptor beta chains sequenced from a single sample in a study of graft-versus-host responses after intestinal transplantation. The repertoire was sequenced with immunoSEQ multiplex PCR; TCRdb's copy has only in-frame clones and lacks some. The sample has more than 85,000 clones; less than 95% are singletons. Their target antigens are unknown. The source material was unstimulated CD8+ T cells sorted from spleen or lymph node cells, sampled before transplant. Receptors originate from a human donor who was the organ donor for an intestinal transplant.

The V call is TRBV29-1, the J call TRBJ2-3; 7 nucleotides line up with TRBD1. In germline, CDR1 is SQVTM, CDR2 ANQGSEA. V lost 0 bases and J lost 2; bases outside the gene matches: 8. This CDR3 comprises 16 residues. As DNA, the CDR3 is TGCAGCGTTGAAGATTATGGACAGGCACCCACAGATACGCAGTATTTT. Translated, it gives CSVEDYGQAPTDTQYF.

The rearrangement links TRBV7-9 to TRBJ2-3; 12 bases line up with TRBD2. After removal of 5 bases from V and 4 bases from J, the junction contained 10 bases not matched to a gene. Germline CDR1 is SEHNR and CDR2 is FQNEAQ (reference sequence). The CDR3 is 17 residues long. The CDR3 DNA sequence: TGTGCCAGCAGCGACCCCGCTAGCGGGGGGGCGGCAGATACGCAGTATTTT. Translation: CASSDPASGGAADTQYF.

The chain combines TRBV28 with TRBJ1-5; unclear D gene. Germline V gives CDR1 MDHEN, CDR2 SYDVKM. The CDR3 has 14 residues. V was clipped by 3 bases and J by 5 bases, with 11 bases between them. CDR3 region: CASSLSGNDQPQHF. The DNA for the CDR3 is TGTGCCAGCAGTTTGTCCGGGAACGATCAGCCCCAGCATTTT.

J is TRBJ2-1 and V is TRBV4-2, with 9 positions matching TRBD1. J lost 3 bases, V lost 4 bases, and 22 bases had no gene match. Germline CDR1 and CDR2: LGHNA and YNFKEQ. CDR3 length: 21 amino acids. CDR3 bases: TGTGCCAGCAGCCCCGGGCCGGGACAGGGTTTTAAGCAGTCGATCTACAATGAGCAGTTCTTC. This gives the protein CASSPGPGQGFKQSIYNEQFF.

The chain has TRBV30 and TRBJ1-1, with 7 bases lining up with TRBD1. Germline lookup yields CDR1 GTSNPN and CDR2 SVGIG (reference sequence). The CDR3 length is 14 residues. V lost 3 bases and J lost 4; bases outside the gene matches: 8. CDR3 residues: CAWSETGLGTEAFF. The CDR3 DNA is TGTGCCTGGAGCGAGACAGGGTTGGGCACTGAAGCTTTCTTT. Supplemented by reference TRBV30 and TRBJ1-1, the full variable domain reads SQTIHQWPATLVQPVGSPLSLECTVEGTSNPNLYWYRQAAGRGLQLLFYSVGIGQISSEVPQNLSASRPQDRQFILSSKKLLLSDSGFYLCAWSETGLGTEAFFGQGTRLTVV.

The rearrangement uses TRBV9 and TRBJ2-3, with 8 bases lining up with TRBD2. Germline assignment: CDR1 SGDLS and CDR2 YYNGEE. The ends lost 3 bases at V and 4 bases at J; junction bases unmatched: 7. This CDR3 is 15 amino acids long. The CDR3 DNA reads TGTGCCAGCAGCGCTCTCGGGACTAGTCCAGATACGCAGTATTTT. This sequence encodes CASSALGTSPDTQYF.